The 20 T cell receptor beta chains below come from one sample, sequenced in a study of radiotherapy plus CTLA-4 blockade in lung cancer. Produced via immunoSEQ multiplex PCR; TCRdb's table is partial and in-frame only. The data show some 98,000 clones, approximately 85% seen once. Sequencing was performed on peripheral blood, taken from a patient treated with radiotherapy plus ipilimumab. Receptors were obtained from a human donor with non-small cell lung cancer who had a partial response to radiotherapy plus ipilimumab.

Only a few counts were recorded for this clone. V gene TRBV19 combines with J gene TRBJ2-7; no clear D gene. Germline lookup yields CDR1 LNHDA and CDR2 SQIVND (reference sequence). The CDR3 spans 15 residues. The V gene lost 5 bases and the J gene lost 5 bases, with 19 bases spanning the gap. The CDR3 region has the DNA TGTGCCAGTAGTCGCCGGGTGAGGCAAGAAGACGAGCAGTACTTC. It specifies CASSRRVRQEDEQYF.

The J gene is TRBJ2-3, the V gene TRBV4-1; TRBD2 aligns across 7 bases. From germline, CDR1 is MGHRA and CDR2 YSYEKL. The junction had 12 bases not matched to a gene; V was cut back by 0 bases and J by 0 bases. The length of the CDR3 is 19 residues. CDR3 nucleotide sequence: TGCGCCAGCAGCCAAGAGTTTCGGGGGGAGACCTTTAGCACAGATACGCAGTATTTT. Its translation is CASSQEFRGETFSTDTQYF.

The chain uses TRBV28 and TRBJ2-1; D perhaps matches TRBD2 (6 bases). The CDR3 sequence is 16 residues long. Germline CDR1 is MDHEN and CDR2 is SYDVKM. Deletions cut 10 bases from V and 1 base from J, with 20 bases between. CDR3 loop: CATTPGGIPSYNEQFF. DNA for the CDR3: TGTGCCACCACCCCAGGAGGGATACCATCCTACAATGAGCAGTTCTTC. The full variable domain, its missing parts supplied by reference TRBV28 and TRBJ2-1, is DVKVTQSSRYLVKRTGEKVFLECVQDMDHENMFWYRQDPGLGLRLIYFSYDVKMKEKGDIPEGYSVSREKKERFSLILESASTNQTSMYLCATTPGGIPSYNEQFFGPGTRLTVL.

The chain links TRBV1 to TRBJ1-1; TRBD1, the D gene given by the table, was not confirmed from the DNA. TRBV1 is listed as a pseudogene. This CDR3 has 16 residues. The CDR3 coding sequence is TGCACCAGCAGCCAAGATTCGGGCAGGGGCTTCGCTGAAGCTTTCTTT. Translating it yields CTSSQDSGRGFAEAFF.

In DNA form, the CDR3 reads TGTGCCAGCAGTCCCCAATTGGGGGCGCCTAACTATGGCTACACCTTC. Its protein product is CASSPQLGAPNYGYTF. The gene calls are TRBV7-8 and TRBJ1-2, with D perhaps TRBD1 (6 bases). Germline V gene lookup returns CDR1 SGHVS and CDR2 FQNEAQ. This CDR3 has 16 residues. The V end lost 6 bases, the J end lost 0 bases, and 17 bases lay between the germline ends.

The chain has TRBV15 and TRBJ1-5; D gene unclear. V was trimmed by 0 bases and J by 2 bases, leaving 14 bases between them. The CDR3 contains 17 residues. Per the germline V gene, CDR1 is LNHNV and CDR2 is YYDKDF (reference sequence). The chain's CDR3 is CATSREIGRVGNQPQHF. The CDR3 DNA follows: TGTGCCACCAGCAGAGAGATAGGGAGGGTCGGCAATCAGCCCCAGCATTTT.

This clone came up once. The chain carries TRBV7-8 and TRBJ2-7, with D perhaps TRBD2 (5 bases). The CDR3 is made up of 15 amino acids. Germline CDR1 is SGHVS and CDR2 is FQNEAQ. Trimming shortened V by 8 bases and J by 0 bases, and 17 bases separated the two germline ends. CDR3 bases: TGTGCCAGCGCACACGGACTCCCATACTCCTACGAGCAGTACTTC. It encodes CASAHGLPYSYEQYF.

This clone showed up just a few times. The chain combines TRBV5-1 with TRBJ2-1, with D possibly being TRBD2 (7 bases). The V and J ends lost 2 bases and 8 bases respectively, with 23 bases between them. The CDR3 totals 17 residues. Germline CDR1 is SGHRS and CDR2 is YFSETQ. CDR3 amino acids: CASSFGTRRGANDEQFF. CDR3 nucleotide sequence: TGCGCCAGCAGCTTTGGCACCCGACGGGGGGCGAACGATGAGCAGTTCTTC.

This chain connects TRBV10-3 to TRBJ2-7; TRBD2 is a possible D gene (5 bases). V shed 3 bases and J shed 5 bases, with 11 bases lying between them. The CDR3 loop spans 13 amino acids. Germline lookup yields CDR1 ENHRY and CDR2 SYGVKD. CDR3 coding DNA: TGTGCCATCAGTGACAGAGAGGGCGACGAGCAGTACTTC. Its protein product is CAISDREGDEQYF.

The chain recombines TRBV28 with TRBJ2-7; 9 nucleotides line up with TRBD1. This CDR3 comprises 14 residues. J lost 4 bases, V lost 5 bases, and 6 bases had no gene match. Germline V lookup: CDR1 MDHEN, CDR2 SYDVKM. The CDR3 DNA reads as TGTGCCAGCAGTACGGGACAGGGCGTTTACGAGCAGTACTTC. Translating it yields CASSTGQGVYEQYF.

This clone came up a few times. The gene calls are TRBV6-4 and TRBJ1-2; the D gene is possibly TRBD1 (6 bases). V lost 0 bases to trimming and J lost 0 bases, with 14 bases between them. The V gene's germline CDR1 is MRHNA and CDR2 SNTAGT. The CDR3 loop spans 17 amino acids. CDR3 nucleotide sequence: TGTGCCAGCAGTGACTCCCGTAACCGGGACACTAACTATGGCTACACCTTC. It yields the protein CASSDSRNRDTNYGYTF.

This clone occurred once. Other DNA sequences of this sample code for an identical CDR3. This sequence joins TRBV5-1 and TRBJ2-3; D possibly corresponds to TRBD2 (5 bases). V gave up 4 bases and J gave up 4 bases, with 22 bases separating them. The CDR3 contains 17 residues. Germline V gene lookup returns CDR1 SGHRS and CDR2 YFSETQ. CDR3 sequence (DNA): TGCGCCAGCAGCCAAAACCGGGATAGGGCCGTCCCAGATACGCAGTATTTT. This sequence encodes CASSQNRDRAVPDTQYF.

The chain employs TRBV19 and TRBJ2-3, with D possibly matching TRBD1 (5 bases). The CDR3 covers 15 residues. Trimming took off 2 bases at V and 5 bases at J, with 14 bases between the two ends. CDR1 and CDR2 from the germline V gene are LNHDA and SQIVND (reference sequence). This CDR3 reads CASSISRTQGDTQYF. Here the CDR3 DNA reads TGTGCCAGTAGTATAAGTAGGACCCAGGGAGATACGCAGTATTTT.

Regarding this clone: A read error may produce the germline difference seen at one junction end. J is TRBJ2-7 and V is TRBV7-2, with unresolved D. Germline V CDR1 and CDR2: SGHTA, FQGNSA. The CDR3 spans 13 residues. The CDR3 loop is CASSLSRPYQQYF. Written as DNA, the CDR3 is TGTGCCAGCAGCTTATCACGTCCCTACCAGCAGTACTTC.

The rearrangement joins TRBV5-1 to TRBJ2-5; 10 positions match TRBD2. Germline-derived CDR1 and CDR2 are SGHRS and YFSETQ. The CDR3 is 15 residues long. With 2 bases clipped from V and 4 bases from J, the junction kept 5 bases outside the gene matches. This chain's CDR3 is CASSLGLAVRETQYF. As DNA, the CDR3 is TGCGCCAGCAGCTTAGGACTAGCGGTCCGAGAGACCCAGTACTTC.

The chain carries TRBV6-1 and TRBJ2-7; 7 nucleotides align to TRBD1. Trimming removed 2 bases from V and 0 bases from J; junction bases left unmatched: 7. CDR1 and CDR2 (germline): MNHNS, SASEGT. The CDR3 spans 16 residues. The CDR3 loop is CASSELVGTDSYEQYF. In DNA form, the CDR3 reads TGTGCCAGCAGTGAACTCGTCGGGACAGACTCCTACGAGCAGTACTTC.

The rearrangement links TRBV2 to TRBJ2-4, with D hard to call. The germline V and J ends were trimmed by 5 bases and 0 bases, with 8 bases remaining between them. Germline V gene lookup returns CDR1 SNHLY and CDR2 FYNNEI. CDR3 size: 14 residues. CDR3 DNA sequence: TGTGCCAGCAGTTGGAGTTTAGCCAAAAACATTCAGTACTTC. This gives the protein CASSWSLAKNIQYF. The full variable domain, in which reference TRBV2 and TRBJ2-4 provide the parts outside the CDR3, is EPEVTQTPSHQVTQMGQEVILRCVPISNHLYFYWYRQILGQKVEFLVSFYNNEISEKSEIFDDQFSVERPDGSNFTLKIRSTKLEDSAMYFCASSWSLAKNIQYFGAGTRLSVL.

This clone appeared a single time. This chain joins TRBV11-2 and TRBJ2-5, with D tentatively TRBD1 (5 bases). CDR3 length: 13 amino acids. Between the trimmed V and J ends, which lost 5 bases and 6 bases, there was a span of 13 bases. Germline lookup yields CDR1 SGHAT and CDR2 FQNNGV. CDR3 in DNA: TGTGCCAGCAGCCTCCCAGGGCCCCAGACCCAGTACTTC. It translates to CASSLPGPQTQYF.

In its sample, this clone ranks as medium-sized. Other DNA sequences in this specimen translate into the identical CDR3. The DNA for the CDR3 is TGTGCCTGGACCCCGGGACTAGGGTACGAGCAGTACTTC. This gives the protein CAWTPGLGYEQYF. The chain carries TRBV30 and TRBJ2-7; 8 bases fit TRBD2. The CDR3 sequence is 13 residues long. Unmatched junction bases numbered 6, after V lost 4 bases and J lost 4 bases. The germline CDR1 and CDR2 sequences are GTSNPN and SVGIG (reference sequence).

As DNA, the CDR3 is TGTGCCAGCAGTTTATTGGCTAGCGGGAGTCGGAATGAGCAGTTCTTC. It translates to CASSLLASGSRNEQFF. The V and J genes are TRBV28 and TRBJ2-1; TRBD2 aligns across 10 bases. With V trimmed by 1 base and J by 7 bases, 7 bases remained unmatched. This CDR3 is built from 16 residues. Germline values: CDR1 MDHEN, CDR2 SYDVKM. Full variable domain (missing parts from reference TRBV28 and TRBJ2-1): DVKVTQSSRYLVKRTGEKVFLECVQDMDHENMFWYRQDPGLGLRLIYFSYDVKMKEKGDIPEGYSVSREKKERFSLILESASTNQTSMYLCASSLLASGSRNEQFFGPGTRLTVL.